The 4 T cell receptor beta chains below were found in one sample sequenced in a study of control samples from healthy donors and cancer patients. This table comes from immunoSEQ multiplex PCR, and its TCRdb copy is limited to in-frame clones, with some not included. This sample has fewer than 15,000 clones, with approximately 93% found just once. Sequenced sample: PBMCs. The receptors were sampled from a man between 65 and 80 years old with head and neck cancer.

The genes are TRBV12-3 or TRBV12-4 and TRBJ1-3, with D hard to call. CDR3 length: 13 amino acids. Trimming left V 5 bases short and J 4 bases short, with 9 bases between. This CDR3 reads CASSSRWGNTIYF. CDR3 nucleotide sequence: TGTGCCAGCAGTAGTAGGTGGGGAAACACCATATATTTT.

The V gene is TRBV20-1, the J gene TRBJ2-5, with D unresolved. V lost 6 bases to trimming and J lost 4 bases, with 9 bases between them. Germline loops: CDR1 DFQATT, CDR2 SNEGSKA (reference sequence). The CDR3 contains 11 residues. The CDR3 DNA sequence: TGCAGTGCCAGACCGGGAGAGACCCAGTACTTC. It specifies CSARPGETQYF.

CDR3 DNA sequence: TGTGCCAGCAGCGAAATAACCCGCGGGGTCACCGGGGAGCTGTTTTTT. Translated: CASSEITRGVTGELFF. This chain joins TRBV2 and TRBJ2-2, with D possibly matching TRBD2 (6 bases). The length of the CDR3 is 16 residues. V shed 6 bases and J shed 4 bases, with 18 bases lying between them. Germline-derived CDR1 and CDR2 are SNHLY and FYNNEI.

This clone appeared once. This sequence joins TRBV10-1 and TRBJ1-2; 7 bases map to TRBD1. With V trimmed by 10 bases and J by 4 bases, 12 bases remained unmatched. This CDR3 is built from 14 residues. Germline values: CDR1 WNHNN, CDR2 SYGVQD (reference sequence). This CDR3 reads CATSPDNRGYGYTF. CDR3 bases: TGCGCCACCTCACCGGACAACAGGGGCTATGGCTACACCTTC.